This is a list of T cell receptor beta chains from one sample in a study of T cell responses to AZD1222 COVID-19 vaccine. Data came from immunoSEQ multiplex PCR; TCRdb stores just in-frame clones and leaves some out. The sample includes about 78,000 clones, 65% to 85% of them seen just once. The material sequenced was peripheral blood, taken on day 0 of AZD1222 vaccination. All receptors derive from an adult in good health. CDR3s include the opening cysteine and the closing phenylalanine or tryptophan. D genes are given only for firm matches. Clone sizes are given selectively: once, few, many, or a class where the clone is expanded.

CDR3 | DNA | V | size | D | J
CASSLVRGTEAFF | TGTGCCAGCAGTTTAGTCAGGGGTACTGAAGCTTTCTTT | TRBV12-3/TRBV12-4 | NA | NA | TRBJ1-1
CASTQGAHTDTQYF | TGTGCCAGCACCCAGGGGGCGCATACAGATACGCAGTATTTT | TRBV5-4 | NA | TRBD1 | TRBJ2-3
CASSSRTGGIGAFF | TGTGCCAGCAGTTCCCGGACAGGGGGCATTGGAGCTTTCTTT | TRBV6-5 | NA | TRBD1 | TRBJ1-1
CASSLGQDGHNEQFF | TGCGCCAGCAGCCTGGGACAGGATGGCCACAATGAGCAGTTCTTC | TRBV5-1 | NA | TRBD1 | TRBJ2-1
CASSLFSSSYNEQFF | TGTGCCAGCAGCCTATTCTCAAGCTCCTACAATGAGCAGTTCTTC | TRBV6-2/TRBV6-3 | NA | NA | TRBJ2-1
CSADRETEAFF | TGCAGTGCTGATAGGGAGACTGAAGCTTTCTTT | TRBV20-1 | NA | NA | TRBJ1-1
CASSLDPARGQFF | TGTGCCAGCAGCTTAGATCCCGCCAGGGGGCAGTTCTTC | TRBV11-2 | NA | NA | TRBJ2-1
CASSSPAGGNEQFF | TGTGCCAGCAGCTCCCCGGCGGGGGGAAATGAGCAGTTCTTC | TRBV7-2 | NA | TRBD2 | TRBJ2-1
CASSLLTSGGNTGELFF | TGTGCCAGCAGCTTGCTGACTAGCGGGGGGAACACCGGGGAGCTGTTTTTT | TRBV7-2 | NA | TRBD2 | TRBJ2-2
CASSWDREINEQYF | TGTGCCAGCAGTTGGGACAGGGAAATCAACGAGCAGTACTTC | TRBV27 | NA | TRBD1 | TRBJ2-7
CASSPGGDHHYGYTF | TGTGCCAGCAGCCCCGGGGGGGACCACCACTATGGCTACACCTTC | TRBV6-6 | NA | NA | TRBJ1-2
CASSILGQGQPQHF | TGTGCCAGTAGTATCCTGGGACAGGGCCAGCCCCAGCATTTT | TRBV19 | NA | TRBD1 | TRBJ1-5
CASSLVPTSYGYTF | TGTGCCAGCAGCCTTGTCCCGACTAGCTATGGCTACACCTTC | TRBV7-2 | NA | NA | TRBJ1-2
CASGGTDTQYF | TGTGCCAGCGGAGGAACAGATACGCAGTATTTT | TRBV9 | NA | NA | TRBJ2-3
CASASGVSDTQYF | TGTGCCAGCGCCTCGGGAGTCTCAGATACGCAGTATTTT | TRBV19 | few | NA | TRBJ2-3
CASSERGASGPRF | TGTGCCAGCAGTGAACGCGGGGCTAGCGGGCCCCGATTC | TRBV2 | NA | TRBD2 | TRBJ2-7
CAWSVRGSDTQYF | TGTGCCTGGAGTGTCAGGGGATCAGATACGCAGTATTTT | TRBV30 | NA | NA | TRBJ2-3
CASSLGKDQETQYF | TGTGCCAGCAGCTTAGGAAAGGACCAAGAGACCCAGTACTTC | TRBV7-8 | NA | NA | TRBJ2-5
CASSQGLTASPLHF | TGTGCCAGCAGCCAAGGACTGACAGCGTCACCCCTCCACTTT | TRBV13 | NA | NA | TRBJ1-6
CASGLRGNSPLHF | TGTGCCAGCGGCCTCCGGGGGAATTCACCCCTCCACTTT | TRBV6-2/TRBV6-3 | medium-sized | NA | TRBJ1-6
CASSLVTSGEETQYF | TGTGCCAGCAGCTTGGTGACTAGCGGAGAAGAGACCCAGTACTTC | TRBV5-4 | NA | TRBD2 | TRBJ2-5
CASSLVQSSTDTQYF | TGTGCCAGCAGCTTAGTCCAGTCTAGCACAGATACGCAGTATTTT | TRBV7-2 | once | NA | TRBJ2-3
CATSGAGGNTIYF | TGTGCCACCTCAGGGGCTGGGGGAAACACCATATATTTT | TRBV12-3/TRBV12-4 | NA | NA | TRBJ1-3
CAWNLNLNTEAFF | TGTGCCTGGAATCTCAACCTGAACACTGAAGCTTTCTTT | TRBV30 | NA | NA | TRBJ1-1
CASSLGSVGNIQYF | TGTGCCAGCAGCTTAGGTAGCGTTGGGAACATTCAGTACTTC | TRBV7-9 | few | NA | TRBJ2-4
CASSQVRQGEGYTF | TGTGCCAGCAGCCAAGTCAGGCAGGGAGAAGGCTACACCTTC | TRBV14 | few | NA | TRBJ1-2
CATDTVQVFF | TGTGCCACAGACACGGTTCAGGTGTTTTTT | TRBV7-2 | NA | NA | TRBJ1-4
CASSLDNGRAEEQYF | TGTGCCAGCAGCTTAGATAACGGGAGGGCCGAAGAGCAGTACTTC | TRBV11-3 | NA | TRBD2 | TRBJ2-7
CASSPGTGGGYGYTF | TGTGCCAGCAGCCCCGGGACAGGGGGCGGCTATGGCTACACCTTC | TRBV7-3 | NA | TRBD1 | TRBJ1-2
CASSYSRGYEQYF | TGTGCCAGCAGTTACTCGAGAGGCTACGAGCAGTACTTC | TRBV6-5 | NA | NA | TRBJ2-7
CAWSQGVYNEQFF | TGTGCCTGGTCCCAGGGGGTTTACAATGAGCAGTTCTTC | TRBV30 | NA | TRBD1 | TRBJ2-1
CASSVDSGTYEQYF | TGTGCCAGCAGCGTAGACTCAGGGACCTACGAGCAGTACTTC | TRBV9 | NA | NA | TRBJ2-7
CASSVEGGRGSPLHF | TGTGCCAGCAGCGTAGAAGGAGGGCGTGGTTCACCCCTCCACTTT | TRBV9 | NA | NA | TRBJ1-6
CSVEARDNYGYTF | TGCAGCGTTGAAGCCAGGGATAACTATGGCTACACCTTC | TRBV29-1 | NA | NA | TRBJ1-2
CSVEGPSYEQYF | TGCAGCGTTGAAGGGCCCTCCTACGAGCAGTACTTC | TRBV29-1 | once | NA | TRBJ2-7
CAWSVRRQGATNEKLFF | TGTGCCTGGAGTGTACGTCGACAGGGTGCAACTAATGAAAAACTGTTTTTT | TRBV30 | NA | TRBD1 | TRBJ1-4
CASSKCSSYEQYF | TGTGCCAGCAGCAAATGCAGCTCCTACGAGCAGTACTTC | TRBV21-1 | NA | NA | TRBJ2-7
CASSVGAGNREPQHF | TGTGCCAGCAGCGTAGGGGCAGGGAATAGAGAGCCCCAGCATTTT | TRBV9 | NA | NA | TRBJ1-5
CASSLGVKGYGYTF | TGTGCCAGCAGCTTAGGGGTCAAGGGCTATGGCTACACCTTC | TRBV11-2 | NA | NA | TRBJ1-2
CASSLRGEASPLHF | TGTGCCAGCAGTTTACGAGGGGAGGCTTCACCCCTCCACTTT | TRBV27 | NA | NA | TRBJ1-6
CAEDRGRAGELFF | TGTGCAGAGGACAGGGGAAGGGCCGGGGAGCTGTTTTTT | TRBV30 | NA | TRBD1 | TRBJ2-2
CASSYWSGLNTEAFF | TGTGCCAGCAGTTATTGGTCAGGACTGAACACTGAAGCTTTCTTT | TRBV6-2/TRBV6-3 | NA | NA | TRBJ1-1
CASKRLAGDSTDTQYF | TGTGCCAGTAAGCGGCTAGCGGGGGATAGCACAGATACGCAGTATTTT | TRBV19 | NA | TRBD2 | TRBJ2-3
CASTNPPQGLDTEAFF | TGTGCCAGCACCAACCCCCCACAGGGTTTGGACACTGAAGCTTTCTTT | TRBV7-9 | NA | NA | TRBJ1-1
CASRIFQVNTEAFF | TGTGCCAGCAGAATTTTCCAGGTGAACACTGAAGCTTTCTTT | TRBV6-5 | NA | NA | TRBJ1-1
CASRGETGASLFF | TGTGCCAGCAGGGGAGAGACAGGGGCTTCGCTGTTTTTT | TRBV12-3/TRBV12-4 | NA | TRBD1 | TRBJ2-2
CASSPGGSYEQYF | TGTGCCAGCTCACCAGGGGGATCCTACGAGCAGTACTTC | TRBV18 | NA | NA | TRBJ2-7
CASSQDGGDTRRYEQYF | TGTGCCAGCAGCCAAGATGGAGGGGACACGAGACGGTACGAGCAGTACTTC | TRBV4-2 | NA | NA | TRBJ2-7
CASTLGKSAGNTIYF | TGTGCCAGCACTCTAGGAAAATCTGCAGGAAACACCATATATTTT | TRBV2 | NA | NA | TRBJ1-3
CASSFGFREENEKLFF | TGTGCCAGCAGCTTTGGGTTCCGGGAGGAAAATGAAAAACTGTTTTTT | TRBV7-9 | NA | NA | TRBJ1-4
CASSLGSGATNYGYTF | TGTGCCAGCAGCTTGGGCTCGGGGGCGACTAACTATGGCTACACCTTC | TRBV5-6 | NA | NA | TRBJ1-2
CASSIQGLGRVQFF | TGTGCCAGTAGTATTCAGGGGCTGGGCAGGGTCCAGTTCTTC | TRBV19 | NA | NA | TRBJ2-1
CASGSTGLAHNEQFF | TGTGCTAGTGGCTCAACAGGGCTGGCGCACAATGAGCAGTTCTTC | TRBV12-5 | NA | NA | TRBJ2-1
CASSGRVGTDTQYF | TGTGCCAGCAGTGGCAGGGTGGGCACAGATACGCAGTATTTT | TRBV2 | NA | NA | TRBJ2-3
CASSQEKGPYTGELFF | TGCGCCAGCAGCCAAGAGAAGGGACCTTACACCGGGGAGCTGTTTTTT | TRBV4-3 | NA | NA | TRBJ2-2
CASSTKASSNSPLHF | TGTGCCAGCTCAACTAAGGCGTCCTCTAATTCACCCCTCCACTTT | TRBV18 | NA | NA | TRBJ1-6
CASSLTPETGGSYEQYF | TGTGCCAGCAGCTTAACCCCTGAGACAGGGGGCTCCTACGAGCAGTACTTC | TRBV7-9 | NA | TRBD1 | TRBJ2-7
CASSVQGLFYNEQFF | TGTGCCAGCAGCGTACAGGGGCTCTTTTACAATGAGCAGTTCTTC | TRBV9 | NA | NA | TRBJ2-1